The entry below describes one TCR beta chain. Its matching antigen is unknown. This entry belongs to a study of CXCR3-negative and CXCR3-positive naive CD8 T cells. Findings and limits, study-wide: For memory CD8+ cells diversity was much lower, but both naive subsets had comparably high diversity.

Cells classed as naive CD8+ T cells were CD45RO-CCR7+CD27+CD95-. The TRB cDNA libraries were prepared by 5' RACE with UMI labels. TCRdb reworked the 5' RACE reads into one entry per CDR3 protein, no DNA. The sample table includes around 50,000 distinct CDR3 sequences. This receptor was obtained from a human donor in good health. Some clones in this sample may be carry-over from other donors' samples. Source material: naive CXCR3- CD8+ T cells from blood. Subset defined: CD45RO-CCR7+CD27+CD95- naive CD8+ T cells lacking CXCR3 (TNR3-).

CDR3 protein: CASSAPPDSFYEQYF. V is TRBV28 and J is TRBJ2-7; checking the TCRdb D call of TRBD2 is not possible without DNA. CDR3 length: 15 amino acids. CDR1 is MDHEN, CDR2 SYDVKM, per germline.